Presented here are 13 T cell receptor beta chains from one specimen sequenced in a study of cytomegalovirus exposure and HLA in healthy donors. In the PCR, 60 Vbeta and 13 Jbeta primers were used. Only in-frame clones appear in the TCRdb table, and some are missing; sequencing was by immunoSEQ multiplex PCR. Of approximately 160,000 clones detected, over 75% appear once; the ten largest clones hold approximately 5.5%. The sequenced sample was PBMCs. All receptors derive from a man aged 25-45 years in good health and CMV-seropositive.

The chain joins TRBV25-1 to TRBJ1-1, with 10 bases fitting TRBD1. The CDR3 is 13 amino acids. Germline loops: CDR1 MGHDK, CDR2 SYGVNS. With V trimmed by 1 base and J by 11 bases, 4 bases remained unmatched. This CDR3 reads CASSELGTGDAFF. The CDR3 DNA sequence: TGTGCCAGCAGTGAATTAGGGACAGGGGACGCTTTCTTT.

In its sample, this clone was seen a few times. CDR3 loop: CASSLGTGGLNSYEQYF. The CDR3 coding sequence is TGTGCCAGCAGCTTAGGGACAGGAGGTTTGAACTCCTACGAGCAGTACTTC. This sequence joins TRBV7-8 and TRBJ2-7; TRBD1 aligns across 7 bases. The CDR3 spans 17 residues. Trimming took 1 base from V and 0 from J; bases not matched to a gene: 9. The germline gives CDR1 SGHVS, CDR2 FQNEAQ.

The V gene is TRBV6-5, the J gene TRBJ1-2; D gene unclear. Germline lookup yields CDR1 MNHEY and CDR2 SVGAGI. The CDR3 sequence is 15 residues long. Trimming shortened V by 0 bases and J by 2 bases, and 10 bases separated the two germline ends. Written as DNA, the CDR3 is TGTGCCAGCAGTTACTCGAGGAACGGGAACTATGGCTACACCTTC. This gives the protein CASSYSRNGNYGYTF.

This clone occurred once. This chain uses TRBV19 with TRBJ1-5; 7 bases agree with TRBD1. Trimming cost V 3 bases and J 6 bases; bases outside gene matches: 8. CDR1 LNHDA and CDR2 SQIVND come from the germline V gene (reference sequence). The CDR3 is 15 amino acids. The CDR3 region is CASSIPQGTSQPQHF. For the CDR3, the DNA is TGTGCCAGTAGTATCCCACAGGGGACAAGTCAGCCCCAGCATTTT.

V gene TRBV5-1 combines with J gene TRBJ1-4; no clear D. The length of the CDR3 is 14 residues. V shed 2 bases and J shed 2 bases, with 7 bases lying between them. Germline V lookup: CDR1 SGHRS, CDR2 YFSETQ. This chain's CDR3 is CASSFGETNEKLFF. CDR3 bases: TGCGCCAGCAGCTTTGGGGAGACTAATGAAAAACTGTTTTTT.

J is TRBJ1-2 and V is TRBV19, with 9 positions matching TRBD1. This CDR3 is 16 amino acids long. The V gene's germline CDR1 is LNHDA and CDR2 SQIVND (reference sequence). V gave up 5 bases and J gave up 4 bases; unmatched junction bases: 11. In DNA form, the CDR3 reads TGTGCCAGTAGTCTAAATGGACAGGGGAATCCCTATGGCTACACCTTC. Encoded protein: CASSLNGQGNPYGYTF.

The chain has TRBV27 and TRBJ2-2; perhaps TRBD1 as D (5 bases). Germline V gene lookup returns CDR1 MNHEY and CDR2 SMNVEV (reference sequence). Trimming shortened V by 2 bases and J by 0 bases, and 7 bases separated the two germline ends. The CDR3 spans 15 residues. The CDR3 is CASSLIGANTGELFF. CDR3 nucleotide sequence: TGTGCCAGCAGTTTAATAGGGGCGAACACCGGGGAGCTGTTTTTT.

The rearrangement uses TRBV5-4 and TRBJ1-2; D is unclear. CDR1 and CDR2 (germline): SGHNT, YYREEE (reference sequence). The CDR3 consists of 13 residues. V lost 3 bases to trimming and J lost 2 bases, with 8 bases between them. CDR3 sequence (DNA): TGTGCCAGCAGCTGGGGAGAAAACTATGGCTACACCTTC. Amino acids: CASSWGENYGYTF.

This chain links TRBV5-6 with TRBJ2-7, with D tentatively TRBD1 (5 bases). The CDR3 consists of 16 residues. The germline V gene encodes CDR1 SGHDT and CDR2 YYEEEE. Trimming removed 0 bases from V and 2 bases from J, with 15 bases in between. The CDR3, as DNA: TGTGCCAGCAGCTTGGGGGGCGGCCAGCCAGCCTACGAGCAGTACTTC. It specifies CASSLGGGQPAYEQYF.

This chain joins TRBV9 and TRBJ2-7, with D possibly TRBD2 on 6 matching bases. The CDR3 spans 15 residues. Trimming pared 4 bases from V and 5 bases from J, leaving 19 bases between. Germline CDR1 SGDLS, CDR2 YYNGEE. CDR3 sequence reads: CASSPLGVGLHEQYF. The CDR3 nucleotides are TGTGCCAGCAGCCCCCTAGGCGTGGGACTCCACGAGCAGTACTTC. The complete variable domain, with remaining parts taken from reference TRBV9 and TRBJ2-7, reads DSGVTQTPKHLITATGQRVTLRCSPRSGDLSVYWYQQSLDQGLQFLIQYYNGEERAKGNILERFSAQQFPDLHSELNLSSLELGDSALYFCASSPLGVGLHEQYFGPGTRLTVT.

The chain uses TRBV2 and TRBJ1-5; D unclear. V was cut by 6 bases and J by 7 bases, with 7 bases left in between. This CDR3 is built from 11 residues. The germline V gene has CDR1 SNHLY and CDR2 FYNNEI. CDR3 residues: CASRRGQPQHF. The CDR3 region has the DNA TGTGCCAGCAGACGGGGACAGCCCCAGCATTTT.

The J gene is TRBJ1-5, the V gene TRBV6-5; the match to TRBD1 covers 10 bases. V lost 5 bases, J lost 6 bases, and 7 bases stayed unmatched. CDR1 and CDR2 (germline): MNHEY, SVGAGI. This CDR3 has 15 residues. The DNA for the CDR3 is TGTGCCAGCAGTGCACGGGACAGGGGCATTCAGCCCCAGCATTTT. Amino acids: CASSARDRGIQPQHF.

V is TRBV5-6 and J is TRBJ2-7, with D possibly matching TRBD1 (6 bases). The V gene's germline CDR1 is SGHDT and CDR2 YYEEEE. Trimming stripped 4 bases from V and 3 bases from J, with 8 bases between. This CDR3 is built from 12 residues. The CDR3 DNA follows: TGTGCCAGCAGCGCGGACAGCTACGAGCAGTACTTC. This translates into CASSADSYEQYF.